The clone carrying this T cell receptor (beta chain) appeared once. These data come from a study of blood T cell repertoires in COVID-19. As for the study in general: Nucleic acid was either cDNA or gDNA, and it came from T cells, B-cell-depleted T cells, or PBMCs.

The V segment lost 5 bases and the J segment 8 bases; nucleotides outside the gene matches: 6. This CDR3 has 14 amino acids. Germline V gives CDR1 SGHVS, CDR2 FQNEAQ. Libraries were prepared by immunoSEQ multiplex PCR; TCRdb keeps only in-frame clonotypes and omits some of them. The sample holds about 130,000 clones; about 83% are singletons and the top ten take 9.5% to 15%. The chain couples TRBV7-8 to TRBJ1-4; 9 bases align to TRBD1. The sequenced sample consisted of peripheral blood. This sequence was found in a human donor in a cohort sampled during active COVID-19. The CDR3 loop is CASSLGTGSEKLFF. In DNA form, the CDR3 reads TGTGCCAGCAGCCTCGGGACAGGGTCCGAAAAACTGTTTTTT.